Below are 26 T cell receptor beta chains sequenced from a single sample in a study of CD8+ T cells in alopecia areata. The sample's treatment: oral pan-JAK inhibitor, 5-10 mg twice daily. After isolation, RNA underwent reverse transcription to generate cDNA as the sequencing template. Here immunoSEQ multiplex PCR was the method, and the copy in TCRdb shows in-frame clones only, minus some. The sample contains 150,000 to 200,000 clones, about 71% of which appear only once. Specimen: CD4+ T cells sorted from blood, collected at week 4, from a patient treated with tofacitinib. Receptors were obtained from a human donor with alopecia areata.

A few counts support this clone. The CDR3 nucleotides read TGCGCCAGCAGGGATGGCGGATACACCGGGGAGCTGTTTTTT. The encoded protein is CASRDGGYTGELFF. The V gene is TRBV5-1, the J gene TRBJ2-2; D not resolved. The CDR3 loop spans 14 amino acids. CDR1 is SGHRS, CDR2 YFSETQ, per germline. Deletions cut 5 bases from V and 3 bases from J, with 11 bases between. The full variable domain, in which reference TRBV5-1 and TRBJ2-2 provide the parts outside the CDR3, is KAGVTQTPRYLIKTRGQQVTLSCSPISGHRSVSWYQQTPGQGLQFLFEYFSETQRNKGNFPGRFSGRQFSNSRSEMNVSTLELGDSALYLCASRDGGYTGELFFGEGSRLTVL.

V and J are TRBV18 and TRBJ2-1, with TRBD2 identical over 13 bases. This CDR3 has 15 amino acids. V shed 5 bases, J shed 16 bases, and the junction held 14 bases outside the gene matches. Per germline, CDR1 KGHSH and CDR2 LQKENI. This CDR3 is CASSTSGTSGAGGFF. The CDR3 DNA is TGTGCCAGCTCAACATCCGGGACTAGCGGGGCCGGGGGCTTCTTC.

The rearrangement links TRBV5-8 to TRBJ1-6; D gene unclear. The CDR3 extends over 11 amino acids. Germline CDR1 reads SGHTS; CDR2 reads YDEGEE. The V gene lost 2 bases and the J gene lost 13 bases, with 7 bases spanning the gap. The CDR3 nucleotides are TGTGCCAGCAGCTTAAACTCGCCCCTCCACTTT. Protein: CASSLNSPLHF.

This chain connects TRBV5-1 to TRBJ1-1; 9 nucleotides line up with TRBD1. This CDR3 comprises 14 residues. The V gene's germline CDR1 is SGHRS and CDR2 YFSETQ. The trim removed 3 bases at V and 6 bases at J, leaving 6 bases unmatched. The CDR3 loop is CASSSGQGRAEAFF. In DNA, the CDR3 is TGCGCCAGCAGCTCTGGACAGGGGAGGGCTGAAGCTTTCTTT.

This clone was seen a handful of times. The gene calls are TRBV29-1 and TRBJ1-1; D is unclear. Trimming took 6 bases from V and 1 from J, leaving 9 bases between them. CDR3 length equals 12 residues. Germline values: CDR1 SQVTM, CDR2 ANQGSEA. Here the CDR3 reads CSVHGANTEAFF. Written as DNA, the CDR3 is TGCAGCGTCCATGGAGCGAACACTGAAGCTTTCTTT.

This clone appeared a few times. The genes are TRBV4-3 and TRBJ2-7; D possibly corresponds to TRBD2 (5 bases). Trimming took 0 bases from V and 7 from J, leaving 19 bases between them. The germline CDR1 and CDR2 sequences are LGHNA and YSLEER. CDR3 length: 16 amino acids. In DNA, the CDR3 is TGCGCCAGCAGCCAAGATAGCCTAGCTGGGTCGGGAGAGCAGTACTTC. As protein: CASSQDSLAGSGEQYF.

To note about this clone: Distinct nucleotide sequences in the sample also encode this CDR3. V and J are TRBV5-1 and TRBJ2-1; D uncertain. The germline V gene has CDR1 SGHRS and CDR2 YFSETQ. V lost 0 bases and J lost 6, with 4 bases in between. The CDR3 contains 12 residues. The CDR3 reads CASSLGFNEQFF. CDR3 DNA sequence: TGCGCCAGCAGCTTGGGGTTCAATGAGCAGTTCTTC.

The rearrangement joins TRBV5-1 to TRBJ1-6; D gene ambiguous. The CDR3 runs 12 residues. V shed 0 bases and J shed 12 bases, with 7 bases lying between them. Per germline, CDR1 SGHRS and CDR2 YFSETQ. The CDR3 sequence: CASSLDRGPLHF. CDR3 bases: TGCGCCAGCAGCTTGGATCGGGGACCCCTCCACTTT. Full variable domain (outside the CDR3, taken from reference TRBV5-1 and TRBJ1-6): KAGVTQTPRYLIKTRGQQVTLSCSPISGHRSVSWYQQTPGQGLQFLFEYFSETQRNKGNFPGRFSGRQFSNSRSEMNVSTLELGDSALYLCASSLDRGPLHFGNGTRLTVT.

The rearrangement links TRBV29-1 to TRBJ1-2; the match to TRBD1 covers 9 bases. The trim removed 6 bases at V and 8 bases at J, leaving 4 bases unmatched. The CDR3 length is 11 residues. Germline V gene lookup returns CDR1 SQVTM and CDR2 ANQGSEA. The chain's CDR3 is CSVGTGNGYTF. CDR3 DNA: TGCAGCGTGGGGACAGGGAACGGCTACACCTTC.

This chain connects TRBV30 to TRBJ2-1; D gene unclear. CDR3 length equals 14 residues. Germline V gives CDR1 GTSNPN, CDR2 SVGIG (reference sequence). The V end was cut by 0 bases, the J end by 5 bases, with 11 bases between. The CDR3 here is CAWSVSSSNNEQFF. The CDR3 region has the DNA TGTGCCTGGAGTGTATCCAGTTCCAACAATGAGCAGTTCTTC. Supplemented by reference TRBV30 and TRBJ2-1, the full variable domain reads SQTIHQWPATLVQPVGSPLSLECTVEGTSNPNLYWYRQAAGRGLQLLFYSVGIGQISSEVPQNLSASRPQDRQFILSSKKLLLSDSGFYLCAWSVSSSNNEQFFGPGTRLTVL.

This chain links TRBV30 with TRBJ1-6; no reliable D call. From germline, CDR1 is GTSNPN and CDR2 SVGIG (reference sequence). The CDR3 is made up of 13 amino acids. V lost 1 base and J lost 5, with 6 bases in between. Here the CDR3 DNA reads TGTGCCTGGAGTGCGCAGGATAATTCACCCCTCCACTTT. Protein: CAWSAQDNSPLHF.

J is TRBJ1-1 and V is TRBV4-3; D uncertain. The CDR3 loop spans 13 amino acids. Trimming took 6 bases from V and 3 from J, leaving 11 bases between them. Germline V lookup: CDR1 LGHNA, CDR2 YSLEER. Here the CDR3 DNA reads TGCGCCAGCAGAGTGGCTTGGGACACTGAAGCTTTCTTT. Translation gives CASRVAWDTEAFF.

The CDR3 nucleotides read TGTGCCAGCAGCGTAGCCACCGGTGGCTACACCTTC. It translates to CASSVATGGYTF. The rearrangement uses TRBV9 and TRBJ1-2; no clear D gene. The CDR3 totals 12 residues. V dropped 0 bases and J dropped 7 bases, with 7 bases sitting between them. The V gene's germline CDR1 is SGDLS and CDR2 YYNGEE.

The chain employs TRBV29-1 and TRBJ2-5, with TRBD2 matching 9 bases. Unmatched junction bases numbered 3, after V lost 2 bases and J lost 5 bases. Germline V gene lookup returns CDR1 SQVTM and CDR2 ANQGSEA. This CDR3 is built from 13 residues. This CDR3 reads CSVEPAGGETQYF. Here the CDR3 DNA reads TGCAGCGTTGAACCAGCGGGGGGTGAGACCCAGTACTTC.

The chain couples TRBV11-2 to TRBJ2-7, with D uncertain. The CDR3 consists of 16 residues. V shed 3 bases and J shed 3 bases, with 18 bases lying between them. Germline V gene data show CDR1 as SGHAT and CDR2 as FQNNGV. The CDR3 DNA is TGTGCCAGCAGCTTTGCGGTGGGGAACCCTCTCTACGAGCAGTACTTC. Translation gives CASSFAVGNPLYEQYF.

The chain recombines TRBV1 with TRBJ1-1; TRBD1 was called by the table and not checked on the DNA. TRBV1 is tagged as a pseudogene. The CDR3 is made up of 14 amino acids. CDR3 DNA sequence: TGCACCAGCAGCCAAGGAGGCAGGGTATCTGAAGCTTTCTTT. Its translation: CTSSQGGRVSEAFF.

V and J are TRBV30 and TRBJ1-6; the match to TRBD1 covers 10 bases. The V gene's germline CDR1 is GTSNPN and CDR2 SVGIG (reference sequence). The CDR3 loop spans 13 amino acids. The J segment lost 9 bases and the V segment lost 4 bases, leaving 3 bases of the junction unmatched. The CDR3 protein is CAWTGTGVSPLHF. In DNA, the CDR3 is TGTGCCTGGACTGGGACAGGGGTTTCACCCCTCCACTTT.

The chain carries TRBV29-1 and TRBJ2-7, with 8 bases lining up with TRBD1. Germline values: CDR1 SQVTM, CDR2 ANQGSEA. V trimming: 6 bases; J trimming: 13 bases; junction bases outside the gene matches: 20. This CDR3 region has 14 residues. The CDR3 region has the DNA TGCAGCGTAGAGTCCCCGACAGGGGCGCGTGTCTTCTACTTC. Protein product: CSVESPTGARVFYF.

The chain joins TRBV30 to TRBJ2-1; TRBD1 aligns across 11 bases. The CDR3 has 14 residues. Germline loops: CDR1 GTSNPN, CDR2 SVGIG (reference sequence). J gave up 9 bases and V 2 bases, and 6 bases lay outside the gene matches. The CDR3 is CAWSLPGQGVEQFF. The CDR3 nucleotides are TGTGCCTGGAGTTTGCCGGGACAGGGGGTTGAGCAGTTCTTC.

The gene calls are TRBV29-1 and TRBJ1-1; 8 bases are a match to TRBD1. Trimming at V came to 7 bases and at J to 3 bases, leaving 7 bases not matched to a gene. CDR3 size: 13 residues. Per germline, CDR1 SQVTM and CDR2 ANQGSEA. The CDR3 region has the DNA TGCAGCGGGGACAGGCAGGTAGACACTGAAGCTTTCTTT. It is translated as CSGDRQVDTEAFF. Filled out from reference TRBV29-1 and TRBJ1-1, the complete variable domain reads SAVISQKPSRDICQRGTSLTIQCQVDSQVTMMFWYRQQPGQSLTLIATANQGSEATYESGFVIDKFPISRPNLTFSTLTVSNMSPEDSSIYLCSGDRQVDTEAFFGQGTRLTVV.

The chain links TRBV4-2 to TRBJ1-2; 11 nucleotides agree with TRBD1. This CDR3 spans 14 amino acids. The V gene end was trimmed by 4 bases and the J gene end by 8 bases; junction bases not matched to a gene: 6. Germline V CDR1 and CDR2: LGHNA, YNFKEQ. The CDR3 region is CASSRTGGASGYTF. CDR3 in DNA: TGTGCCAGCAGCCGGACAGGGGGCGCATCGGGCTACACCTTC.

The gene calls are TRBV29-1 and TRBJ1-2, with D maybe TRBD1 (5 bases). The V end was cut by 4 bases, the J end by 6 bases, with 9 bases between. The germline CDR1 and CDR2 sequences are SQVTM and ANQGSEA. This CDR3 spans 11 amino acids. The CDR3 DNA reads as TGCAGCGTTGGGGGGATCGATGGCTACACCTTC. Amino acids: CSVGGIDGYTF.

On this clone itself: Other DNA variants within this sample encode the same CDR3. The chain has TRBV29-1 and TRBJ2-6; D may be TRBD1 (6 bases). Trimming left V 5 bases short and J 1 base short, with 6 bases between. The CDR3 is 13 amino acids. Germline assignment: CDR1 SQVTM and CDR2 ANQGSEA. CDR3 coding DNA: TGCAGCGTTCAGGGGTCTGGGGCCAACGTCCTGACTTTC. Translation: CSVQGSGANVLTF.

The chain couples TRBV11-2 to TRBJ2-3; tentatively, D is TRBD1 (5 bases). V lost 1 base, J lost 2 bases, and 10 bases lay in between. CDR1 SGHAT and CDR2 FQNNGV come from the germline V gene. The CDR3 is made up of 15 amino acids. CDR3 region: CASSLVGHYTDTQYF. The CDR3 coding sequence is TGTGCCAGCAGCTTAGTGGGGCACTACACAGATACGCAGTATTTT.

V gene TRBV18 combines with J gene TRBJ2-3; 9 bases are a match to TRBD1. Germline V gene lookup returns CDR1 KGHSH and CDR2 LQKENI. CDR3 size: 15 residues. V shed 2 bases and J 5 bases; nucleotides not matched to a gene: 5. The DNA for the CDR3 is TGTGCCAGCTCACCAGGACAGGGGCGCGTAGATACGCAGTATTTT. Residues: CASSPGQGRVDTQYF.

The chain employs TRBV6-5 and TRBJ2-7; possible D gene TRBD1, 6 bases. Germline V gene data show CDR1 as MNHEY and CDR2 as SVGAGI. This CDR3 contains 11 residues. Trimming left V 5 bases short and J 6 bases short, with 8 bases between. The CDR3 nucleotides read TGTGCCAGCAGTCAGGGGCCCGAGCAGTACTTC. It yields the protein CASSQGPEQYF.